A single sample gave rise to the 29 T cell receptor beta chains below, sequenced in a study of blood T cell repertoires in COVID-19. Profiled with immunoSEQ multiplex PCR; TCRdb holds only in-frame clones, not every one. The sample has roughly 70,000 clones, around 85% seen once. Material for sequencing was peripheral blood. Receptors originate from an elderly woman with acute or convalescent COVID-19.

The rearrangement uses TRBV30 and TRBJ1-1, with 7 positions matching TRBD1. The J segment lost 0 bases and the V segment lost 2 bases, leaving 3 bases of the junction unmatched. This CDR3 has 14 amino acids. Germline assignment: CDR1 GTSNPN and CDR2 SVGIG (reference sequence). CDR3 amino acids: CAWSPGTVNTEAFF. For the CDR3, the DNA is TGTGCCTGGAGTCCCGGGACAGTGAACACTGAAGCTTTCTTT.

V usage is TRBV2 and J usage is TRBJ2-7, with D possibly being TRBD2 (6 bases). V was pared by 9 bases and J by 7 bases, with 13 bases between. Germline V CDR1 and CDR2: SNHLY, FYNNEI. This CDR3 spans 11 amino acids. The CDR3 region is CARGGGREQYF. CDR3 bases: TGTGCCAGGGGAGGCGGTCGTGAGCAGTACTTC.

The rearrangement joins TRBV19 to TRBJ2-2; D might be TRBD1 (5 bases). V shed 7 bases and J shed 3 bases, with 12 bases lying between them. Germline assignment: CDR1 LNHDA and CDR2 SQIVND (reference sequence). This CDR3 is 14 amino acids long. CDR3 nucleotides: TGTGCCAGTAATCCAGGGCGCGACACCGGGGAGCTGTTTTTT. It translates to CASNPGRDTGELFF.

The V gene is TRBV18, the J gene TRBJ2-3; D gene uncertain. Germline V lookup: CDR1 KGHSH, CDR2 LQKENI. The V and J ends lost 11 bases and 3 bases respectively, with 15 bases between them. The CDR3 totals 13 residues. The CDR3 region has the DNA TGTGCCGGCCGGCAGACCGGGACAGATACGCAGTATTTT. Translated, it gives CAGRQTGTDTQYF.

This clone was counted a single time. The chain has TRBV2 and TRBJ2-7; 10 bases align to TRBD2. CDR3 length: 13 residues. Germline V gene sequence: CDR1 SNHLY, CDR2 FYNNEI. The junction had 6 bases not matched to a gene; V was cut back by 0 bases and J by 13 bases. CDR3 amino acids: CASSEALAGVTYF. CDR3 DNA sequence: TGTGCCAGCAGTGAAGCGCTAGCGGGAGTCACCTACTTC.

CDR3 nucleotides: TGTGCCAGCAGCTTAATCGACGGGAGCACAGATACGCAGTATTTT. Translated: CASSLIDGSTDTQYF. V and J are TRBV7-3 and TRBJ2-3; D gene unclear. CDR1 and CDR2 from the germline V gene are SGHTA and FQGTGA. The V end lost 1 base, the J end lost 0 bases, and 8 bases lay between the germline ends. This CDR3 spans 15 amino acids.

This chain links TRBV3-1 (or the pseudogene TRBV3-2) with TRBJ2-1, with TRBD2 as a possible D gene (6 bases). Germline CDR1 LGHDT, CDR2 YNNKEL (reference sequence). V lost 0 bases to trimming and J lost 7 bases, with 13 bases between them. There are 15 residues in the CDR3. As DNA, the CDR3 is TGTGCCAGCAGCCAAGATGGCTGGGGGAGGAATGAGCAGTTCTTC. Amino acid sequence: CASSQDGWGRNEQFF.

The chain links TRBV6-6 to TRBJ2-1; 9 bases map to TRBD1. J was trimmed by 10 bases and V by 8 bases; bases with no gene match: 12. Germline V lookup: CDR1 MNHNY, CDR2 SVGAGI (reference sequence). This CDR3 has 14 amino acids. The CDR3 is CASRRWDREAEQFF. CDR3 coding DNA: TGTGCCAGCCGCAGGTGGGACAGGGAAGCGGAGCAGTTCTTC.

A few counts support this clone. The chain carries TRBV20-1 and TRBJ1-1; maybe TRBD1 (6 bases). The CDR3 runs to 15 residues. Germline V gene sequence: CDR1 DFQATT, CDR2 SNEGSKA (reference sequence). V lost 3 bases and J lost 0, with 14 bases in between. The CDR3 DNA reads TGCAGTGCTAGTCAGGGGTCTTTCATGAACACTGAAGCTTTCTTT. Translation gives CSASQGSFMNTEAFF.

The genes are TRBV7-3 and TRBJ1-2, with 7 nucleotides matching TRBD1. CDR1 is SGHTA and CDR2 is FQGTGA in the germline V gene. The J segment lost 7 bases and the V segment lost 5 bases, leaving 13 bases of the junction unmatched. The CDR3 covers 15 residues. For the CDR3, the DNA is TGTGCCAGCAGCCCGTCGCCAGGGGGAATCAGTGGCTACACCTTC. Translated, it gives CASSPSPGGISGYTF.

The V gene is TRBV7-2, the J gene TRBJ2-2; 7 bases fit TRBD1. Per germline, CDR1 SGHTA and CDR2 FQGNSA. The CDR3 has 16 amino acids. J was trimmed by 4 bases and V by 5 bases; bases with no gene match: 10. CDR3 sequence reads: CASSRVTGTRTGELFF. CDR3 coding DNA: TGTGCCAGCAGCCGGGTGACAGGGACGCGCACCGGGGAGCTGTTTTTT.

V usage is TRBV19 and J usage is TRBJ1-1; TRBD1 matches at 8 bases. The CDR3 is 13 residues long. Germline CDR1 reads LNHDA; CDR2 reads SQIVND (reference sequence). V lost 4 bases to trimming and J lost 8 bases; unmatched junction nucleotides: 6. Here the CDR3 DNA reads TGTGCCAGTAGTACCCTCGGACAGGGCGAAGCTTTCTTT. It yields the protein CASSTLGQGEAFF.

The rearrangement links TRBV5-1 to TRBJ2-2; D remains unclear. The CDR3 covers 14 residues. Per the germline V gene, CDR1 is SGHRS and CDR2 is YFSETQ. V was trimmed by 1 base and J by 4 bases, leaving 8 bases between them. In nucleotides, the CDR3 is TGCGCCAGCAGCTTGTTTACGGGCACCGGGGAGCTGTTTTTT. Its translation is CASSLFTGTGELFF.

The rearrangement joins TRBV6-2 or TRBV6-3 to TRBJ1-1; possibly TRBD1 for D (5 bases). The CDR3 loop spans 14 amino acids. CDR1 MNHEY and CDR2 SVGEGT come from the germline V gene. The germline V and J ends were trimmed by 2 bases and 3 bases, with 10 bases remaining between them. CDR3 nucleotide sequence: TGTGCCAGCAGTTACCCAGGGCTCTACACTGAAGCTTTCTTT. It is translated as CASSYPGLYTEAFF.

This chain links TRBV24-1 with TRBJ2-1, with 15 bases matching TRBD2. The CDR3 runs 19 residues. The trim removed 3 bases at V and 9 bases at J, leaving 14 bases unmatched. Germline V CDR1 and CDR2: KGHDR, SFDVKD. CDR3 DNA: TGTGCCACCAGTGATGCCAACCGGACTAGCGGGAGGGCCAAGGCTGAGCAGTTCTTC. Translated: CATSDANRTSGRAKAEQFF.

The chain joins TRBV6-5 to TRBJ1-6; 7 bases align to TRBD1. From germline, CDR1 is MNHEY and CDR2 SVGAGI. This CDR3 has 15 amino acids. J gave up 10 bases and V 6 bases, and 12 bases lay outside the gene matches. The CDR3: CASSHRDSSRSPLHF. The DNA for the CDR3 is TGTGCCAGCAGCCACAGGGACAGTTCCAGGTCACCCCTCCACTTT.

This chain connects TRBV7-2 to TRBJ2-7, with D possibly matching TRBD1 (5 bases). This CDR3 has 15 amino acids. The germline V gene has CDR1 SGHTA and CDR2 FQGNSA. The ends were cut back, 3 bases at V and 4 bases at J, with 16 bases in the middle. The DNA of the CDR3 is TGTGCCAGCAGCTTTATCGACAGTTGGGCTTACGAGCAGTACTTC. Translation gives CASSFIDSWAYEQYF. The full variable domain, its missing parts supplied by reference TRBV7-2 and TRBJ2-7, is GAGVSQSPSNKVTEKGKDVELRCDPISGHTALYWYRQSLGQGLEFLIYFQGNSAPDKSGLPSDRFSAERTGGSVSTLTIQRTQQEDSAVYLCASSFIDSWAYEQYFGPGTRLTVT.

This clone came up once. The genes are TRBV7-2 and TRBJ1-5, with a possible D match to TRBD1 (5 bases). This CDR3 is 13 amino acids long. Trimming shortened V by 5 bases and J by 7 bases, and 12 bases separated the two germline ends. Germline loops: CDR1 SGHTA, CDR2 FQGNSA. The CDR3 bases are TGTGCCAGCAGCCCCGACAGAATCCAGCCCCAGCATTTT. The encoded protein is CASSPDRIQPQHF.

V gene TRBV7-3 combines with J gene TRBJ2-1; the D gene is possibly TRBD2 (7 bases). The length of the CDR3 is 15 residues. The germline gives CDR1 SGHTA, CDR2 FQGTGA. V was pared by 5 bases and J by 8 bases, with 19 bases between. The CDR3 sequence is CASSQRGGIVDEQFF. The CDR3 coding sequence is TGTGCCAGCAGCCAAAGGGGGGGTATCGTAGATGAGCAGTTCTTC. Full variable domain (missing parts from reference TRBV7-3 and TRBJ2-1): GAGVSQTPSNKVTEKGKYVELRCDPISGHTALYWYRQSLGQGPEFLIYFQGTGAADDSGLPNDRFFAVRPEGSVSTLKIQRTERGDSAVYLCASSQRGGIVDEQFFGPGTRLTVL.

The genes are TRBV5-4 and TRBJ2-5; D not certain. Germline CDR1 SGHNT, CDR2 YYREEE (reference sequence). Trimming cost V 2 bases and J 7 bases, with 12 bases left between them. The CDR3 loop spans 13 amino acids. The CDR3 coding sequence is TGTGCCAGCAGCTTAGACAAATTGGGGACCCAGTACTTC. Encoded protein: CASSLDKLGTQYF.

This clone was detected only once. The CDR3: CASRLAGGGVEQFF. In DNA form, the CDR3 reads TGCGCCAGCAGACTAGCGGGTGGGGGGGTTGAGCAGTTCTTC. The genes are TRBV10-2 and TRBJ2-1; 9 nucleotides align to TRBD2. This CDR3 comprises 14 residues. V lost 6 bases and J lost 9; bases outside the gene matches: 9. Germline CDR1 reads WSHSY; CDR2 reads SAAADI.

The CDR3 spells CASSVVPGGPREQYF. The DNA of the CDR3 is TGTGCCAGCAGCGTAGTCCCGGGAGGGCCGCGGGAGCAGTACTTC. The chain couples TRBV9 to TRBJ2-7, with 8 positions matching TRBD2. Germline CDR1 reads SGDLS; CDR2 reads YYNGEE. The CDR3 runs to 15 residues. Trimming took 0 bases from V and 7 from J; bases not matched to a gene: 9.

This chain uses TRBV5-1 with TRBJ2-3; 10 nucleotides align to TRBD2. The V gene end was trimmed by 0 bases and the J gene end by 2 bases; junction bases not matched to a gene: 6. The CDR3 has 17 residues. Germline CDR1 SGHRS, CDR2 YFSETQ. The CDR3 region has the DNA TGCGCCAGCAGCTTGGGTCCTAGCGGGGGTAACACAGATACGCAGTATTTT. Translating gives CASSLGPSGGNTDTQYF.

The chain is built from TRBV18 and TRBJ1-1; D call uncertain. Germline CDR1 is KGHSH and CDR2 is LQKENI. The CDR3 is 13 residues long. Trimming took off 2 bases at V and 5 bases at J, with 9 bases between the two ends. CDR3 bases: TGTGCCAGCTCACCAAACTTATCAACTGAAGCTTTCTTT. Residues: CASSPNLSTEAFF.

The chain links TRBV11-2 to TRBJ1-2; D not resolved. Germline CDR1 and CDR2: SGHAT and FQNNGV. V gave up 1 base and J gave up 6 bases, with 9 bases separating them. This CDR3 region has 13 residues. CDR3 in DNA: TGTGCCAGCAGCTTAGGAGGCAGAGATGGCTACACCTTC. It codes for CASSLGGRDGYTF.

The V gene is TRBV5-1, the J gene TRBJ2-3, with 16 bases matching TRBD2. The length of the CDR3 is 16 residues. The germline V gene encodes CDR1 SGHRS and CDR2 YFSETQ. The junction had 4 bases not matched to a gene; V was cut back by 3 bases and J by 6 bases. DNA for the CDR3: TGCGCCAGCAGCTCGGGACTAGCGGGAGGGGCGGATACGCAGTATTTT. As protein: CASSSGLAGGADTQYF.

The V gene is TRBV7-2, the J gene TRBJ2-3; D perhaps matches TRBD2 (5 bases). The V and J ends lost 1 base and 5 bases respectively, with 13 bases between them. The CDR3 has 15 residues. The germline V gene encodes CDR1 SGHTA and CDR2 FQGNSA. This CDR3 is CASSLEGAKKDTQYF. The CDR3, as DNA: TGTGCCAGCAGCTTAGAGGGAGCGAAAAAAGATACGCAGTATTTT.

V usage is TRBV10-1 and J usage is TRBJ1-2, with a possible D match to TRBD1 (5 bases). The germline V and J ends were trimmed by 7 bases and 6 bases, with 15 bases remaining between them. This CDR3 spans 13 amino acids. The germline gives CDR1 WNHNN, CDR2 SYGVQD (reference sequence). The CDR3 sequence is CASTSGGVHGYTF. In DNA, the CDR3 is TGCGCCAGCACCTCGGGGGGGGTCCATGGCTACACCTTC.

The chain carries TRBV14 and TRBJ2-1; 9 positions agree with TRBD2. The CDR3 has 15 residues. V gave up 6 bases and J gave up 2 bases; unmatched junction bases: 5. Germline CDR1 reads SGHDN; CDR2 reads FVKESK. The CDR3 DNA reads as TGTGCCAGCAGTCTAGCGGGGAGGGCCTACAATGAGCAGTTCTTC. Translation gives CASSLAGRAYNEQFF.